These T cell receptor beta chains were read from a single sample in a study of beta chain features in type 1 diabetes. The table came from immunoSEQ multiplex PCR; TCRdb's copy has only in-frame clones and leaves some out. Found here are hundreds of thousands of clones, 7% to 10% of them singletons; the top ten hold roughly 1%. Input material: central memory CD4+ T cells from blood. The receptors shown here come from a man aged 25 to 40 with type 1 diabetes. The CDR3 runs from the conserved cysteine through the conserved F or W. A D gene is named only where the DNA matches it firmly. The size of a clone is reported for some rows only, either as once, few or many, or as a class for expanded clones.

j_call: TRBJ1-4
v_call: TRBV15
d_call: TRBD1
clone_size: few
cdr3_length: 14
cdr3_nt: TGTGCCACCAGCAGAGACAGGGGGAATGAAAAACTGTTTTTT
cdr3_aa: CATSRDRGNEKLFF

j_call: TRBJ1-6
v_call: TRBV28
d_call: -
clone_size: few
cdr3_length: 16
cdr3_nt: TGTGCCAGCAGTCCCCCCAGGGGAGGGTATAATTCACCCCTCCACTTT
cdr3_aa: CASSPPRGGYNSPLHF

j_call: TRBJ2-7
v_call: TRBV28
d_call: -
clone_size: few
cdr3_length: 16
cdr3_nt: TGTGCCAGCAGTTTAATCCCGCCGCAAGCCCACTACGAGCAGTACTTC
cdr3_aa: CASSLIPPQAHYEQYF

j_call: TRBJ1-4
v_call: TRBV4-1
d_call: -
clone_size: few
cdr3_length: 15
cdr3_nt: TGCGCCAGCGCGAAGAACTACAGGCAGAATGAAAAACTGTTTTTT
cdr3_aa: CASAKNYRQNEKLFF

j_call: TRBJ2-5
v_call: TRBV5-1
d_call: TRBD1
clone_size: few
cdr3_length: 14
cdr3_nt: TGCGCCAGCAGCTTGTGGGACAGCCAAGAGACCCAGTACTTC
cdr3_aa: CASSLWDSQETQYF

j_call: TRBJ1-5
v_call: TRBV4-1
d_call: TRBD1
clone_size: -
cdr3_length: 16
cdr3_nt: TGCGCCAGCAGCCAAGCAGTCGACAGGGGGAATCAGCCCCAGCATTTT
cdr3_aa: CASSQAVDRGNQPQHF

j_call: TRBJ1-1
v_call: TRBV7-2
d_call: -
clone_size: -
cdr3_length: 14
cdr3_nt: TGTGCCAGCAGCCCAACCGCCGCGGCTCCCGGAGCTTTCTTT
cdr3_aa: CASSPTAAAPGAFF

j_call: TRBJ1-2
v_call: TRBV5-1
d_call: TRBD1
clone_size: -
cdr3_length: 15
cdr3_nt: TGCGCCAGCAGCCAATCGGGACAGGTCCCTTTCGGCTACACCTTC
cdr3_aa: CASSQSGQVPFGYTF

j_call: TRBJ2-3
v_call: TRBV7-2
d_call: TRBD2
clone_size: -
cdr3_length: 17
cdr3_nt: TGTGCCAGCACTGGGACTAGCGGGCACAGTCGCACAGATACGCAGTATTTT
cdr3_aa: CASTGTSGHSRTDTQYF

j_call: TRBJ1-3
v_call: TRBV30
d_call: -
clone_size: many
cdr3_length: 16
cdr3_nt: TGTGCCTGGGGTGACAGCTATACCTTCTCTGGAAACACCATATATTTT
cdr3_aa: CAWGDSYTFSGNTIYF

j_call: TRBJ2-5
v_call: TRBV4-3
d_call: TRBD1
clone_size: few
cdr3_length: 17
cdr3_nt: TGCGCCAGCAGCCAAGATCTAGAGACAGGGGGGGAAGAGACCCAGTACTTC
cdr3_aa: CASSQDLETGGEETQYF

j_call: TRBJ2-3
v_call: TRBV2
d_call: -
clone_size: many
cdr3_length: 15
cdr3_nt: TGTGCCAGCAGTGAAAAGCTGAGGTCCACAGATACGCAGTATTTT
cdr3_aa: CASSEKLRSTDTQYF

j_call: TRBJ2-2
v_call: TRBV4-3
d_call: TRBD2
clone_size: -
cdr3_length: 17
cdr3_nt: TGCGCCAGCAGCCCCTTACTAGCGGGGACGAACACCGGGGAGCTGTTTTTT
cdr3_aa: CASSPLLAGTNTGELFF

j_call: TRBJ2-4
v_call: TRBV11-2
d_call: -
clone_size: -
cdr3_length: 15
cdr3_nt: TGTGCCAGCAGCTTGGCCCTCATAGCCAAAAACATTCAGTACTTC
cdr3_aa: CASSLALIAKNIQYF

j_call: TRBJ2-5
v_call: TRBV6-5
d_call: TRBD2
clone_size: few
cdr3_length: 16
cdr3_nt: TGTGCCAGCAGTTACTCGCCTAGCGGGGGTCAAGAGACCCAGTACTTC
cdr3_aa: CASSYSPSGGQETQYF

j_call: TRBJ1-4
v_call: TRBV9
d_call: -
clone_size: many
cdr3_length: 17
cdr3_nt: TGTGCCAGCAGCGAGTTCGGACGAGGGAGGGGTAATGAAAAACTGTTTTTT
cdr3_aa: CASSEFGRGRGNEKLFF

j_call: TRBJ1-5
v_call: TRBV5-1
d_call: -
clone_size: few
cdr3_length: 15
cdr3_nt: TGCGCCAGCAGCTTGGAGGGGAGCGGCAATCAGCCCCAGCATTTT
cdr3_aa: CASSLEGSGNQPQHF

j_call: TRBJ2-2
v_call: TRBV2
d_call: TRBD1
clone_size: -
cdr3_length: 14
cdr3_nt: TGTGCCAGCATCCGGGACAGAAACACCGGGGAGCTGTTTTTT
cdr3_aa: CASIRDRNTGELFF

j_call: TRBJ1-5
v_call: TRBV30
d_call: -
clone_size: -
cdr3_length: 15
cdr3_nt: TGTGCCTGGCCGAATTTTGACAAGGGCTTCCAGCCCCAGCATTTT
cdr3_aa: CAWPNFDKGFQPQHF

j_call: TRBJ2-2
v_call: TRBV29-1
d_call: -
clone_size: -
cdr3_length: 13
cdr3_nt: TGCAGCGTTGATGGCCTAAACACCGGGGAGCTGTTTTTT
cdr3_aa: CSVDGLNTGELFF

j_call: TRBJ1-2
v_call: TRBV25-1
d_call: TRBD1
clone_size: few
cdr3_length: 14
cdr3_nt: TGTGCCAGCAGTGATGGGACAGGGAACTATGGCTACACCTTC
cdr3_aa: CASSDGTGNYGYTF

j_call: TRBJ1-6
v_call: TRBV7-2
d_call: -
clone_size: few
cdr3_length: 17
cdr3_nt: TGTGCCAGCAGCGCCCTTTTGGGACAAAGTTATAATTCACCCCTCCACTTT
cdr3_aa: CASSALLGQSYNSPLHF

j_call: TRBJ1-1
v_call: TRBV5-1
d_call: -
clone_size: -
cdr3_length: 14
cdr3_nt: TGCGCCAGCAGCGCGAATTTTGAGAACACTGAAGCTTTCTTT
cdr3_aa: CASSANFENTEAFF

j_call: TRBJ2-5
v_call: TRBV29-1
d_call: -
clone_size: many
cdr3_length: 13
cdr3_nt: TGCAGCGTTGAAGATCCAGGGGTTGAGACCCAGTACTTC
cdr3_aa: CSVEDPGVETQYF

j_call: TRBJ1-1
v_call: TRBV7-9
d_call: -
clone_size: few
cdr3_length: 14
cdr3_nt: TGTGCCAGCAGCCCTGAGGGCTTCGGCACTGAAGCTTTCTTT
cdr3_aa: CASSPEGFGTEAFF

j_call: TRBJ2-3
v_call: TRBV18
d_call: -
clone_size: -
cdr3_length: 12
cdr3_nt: TGTGCCAGCTCACAGGGGAAAGATACGCAGTATTTT
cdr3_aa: CASSQGKDTQYF

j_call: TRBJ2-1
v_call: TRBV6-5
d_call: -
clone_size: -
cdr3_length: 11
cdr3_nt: TGTGCCAGCACCAACCGGGATAGTCAGTTCTTC
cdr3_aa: CASTNRDSQFF

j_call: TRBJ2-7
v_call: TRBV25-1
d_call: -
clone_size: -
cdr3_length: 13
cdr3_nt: TGTGCCAGCAGTGCGCGGGGCAGGTACGAGCAGTACTTC
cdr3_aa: CASSARGRYEQYF

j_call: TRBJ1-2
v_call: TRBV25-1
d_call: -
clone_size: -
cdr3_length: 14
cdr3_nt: TGTGCCAGCAGTGGGGGGACCTCCTACTATGGCTACACCTTC
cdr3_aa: CASSGGTSYYGYTF

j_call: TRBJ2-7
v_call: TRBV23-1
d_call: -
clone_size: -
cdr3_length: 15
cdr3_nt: TGCGCCAGCAGTCAAGTGGGGTTCAACCTCTACGAGCAGTACTTC
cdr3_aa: CASSQVGFNLYEQYF

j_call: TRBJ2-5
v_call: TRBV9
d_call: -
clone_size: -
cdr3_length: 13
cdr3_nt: TGTGCCAGCAGCGTCCGGGACCTAGAGACCCAGTACTTC
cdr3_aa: CASSVRDLETQYF

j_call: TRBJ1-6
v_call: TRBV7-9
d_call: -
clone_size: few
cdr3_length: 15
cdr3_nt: TGTGCCAGCAGCTTCTCGGGAGGAGGTAATTCACCCCTCCACTTT
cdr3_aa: CASSFSGGGNSPLHF

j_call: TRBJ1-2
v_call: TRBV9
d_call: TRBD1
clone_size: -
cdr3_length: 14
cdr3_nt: TGTGCCAGCAACCAGGGGGCCAGATACTATGGCTACACCTTC
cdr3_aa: CASNQGARYYGYTF

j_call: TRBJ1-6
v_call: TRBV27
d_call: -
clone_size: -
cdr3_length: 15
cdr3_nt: TGTGCCAGCAGTTTAACCTTTAGGCTCAATTCACCCCTCCACTTT
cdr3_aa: CASSLTFRLNSPLHF

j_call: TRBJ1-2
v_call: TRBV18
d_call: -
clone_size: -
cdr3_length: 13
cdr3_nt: TGTGCCAGCTCACCACTCACAAGGGATGGCTACACCTTC
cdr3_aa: CASSPLTRDGYTF

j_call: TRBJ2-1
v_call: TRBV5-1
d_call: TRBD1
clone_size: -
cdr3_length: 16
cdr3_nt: TGCGCCAGCAGCTCCGGGACAGACCTATTCTACAATGAGCAGTTCTTC
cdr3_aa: CASSSGTDLFYNEQFF

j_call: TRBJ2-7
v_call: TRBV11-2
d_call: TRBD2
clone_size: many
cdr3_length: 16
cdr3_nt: TGTGCCAGCAGCCGTGGCGCTAGCGGGAGCTCCTACGAGCAGTACTTC
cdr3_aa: CASSRGASGSSYEQYF

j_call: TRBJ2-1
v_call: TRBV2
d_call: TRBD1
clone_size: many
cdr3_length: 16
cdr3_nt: TGTGCCAGCAGTGATCTGGGACAGTCCTTTTCAAATGAGCAGTTCTTC
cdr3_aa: CASSDLGQSFSNEQFF

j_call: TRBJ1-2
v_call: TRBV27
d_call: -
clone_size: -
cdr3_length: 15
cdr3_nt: TGTGCCACCCTACCCGGGCCTATCAAGAACTATGGCTACACCTTC
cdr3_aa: CATLPGPIKNYGYTF

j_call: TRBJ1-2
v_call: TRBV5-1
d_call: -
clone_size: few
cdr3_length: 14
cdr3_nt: TGCGCCAGCACCTCCGATCTTTCGGTCTATGGCTACACCTTC
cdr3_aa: CASTSDLSVYGYTF

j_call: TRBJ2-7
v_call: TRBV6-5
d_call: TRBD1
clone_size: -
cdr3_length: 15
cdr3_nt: TGTGCCAGCAGTTTGGGACAGCCGAGCTCCTACGAGCAGTACTTC
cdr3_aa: CASSLGQPSSYEQYF

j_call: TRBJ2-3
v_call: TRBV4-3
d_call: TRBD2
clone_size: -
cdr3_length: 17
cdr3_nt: TGCGCCAGCAGCCAAGCCCTTGGGGCGGGGGTTACAGATACGCAGTATTTT
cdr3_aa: CASSQALGAGVTDTQYF

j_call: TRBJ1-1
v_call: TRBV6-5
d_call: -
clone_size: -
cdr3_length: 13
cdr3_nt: TGTGCCAGCAGACAACAGGGAGGAACTGAAGCTTTCTTT
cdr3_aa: CASRQQGGTEAFF

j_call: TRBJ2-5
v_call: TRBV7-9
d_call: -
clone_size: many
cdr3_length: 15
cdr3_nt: TGTGCCAGCAGCTTACAGGGGACCGTCCAAGAGACCCAGTACTTC
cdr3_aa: CASSLQGTVQETQYF

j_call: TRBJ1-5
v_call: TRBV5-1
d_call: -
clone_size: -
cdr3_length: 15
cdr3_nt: TGCGCCAGCAGCTTGGTAGGGGATAGCAATCAGCCCCAGCATTTT
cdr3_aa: CASSLVGDSNQPQHF

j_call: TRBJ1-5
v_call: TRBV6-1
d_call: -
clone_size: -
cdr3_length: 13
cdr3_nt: TGTGCCAGCAGCCGGGATGGAAGTCAGCCCCAGCATTTT
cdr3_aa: CASSRDGSQPQHF

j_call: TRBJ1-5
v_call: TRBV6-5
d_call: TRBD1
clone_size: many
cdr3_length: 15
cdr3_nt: TGTGCCAGCAGGCAGGCCACAGGGGACAATCAGCCCCAGCATTTT
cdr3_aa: CASRQATGDNQPQHF

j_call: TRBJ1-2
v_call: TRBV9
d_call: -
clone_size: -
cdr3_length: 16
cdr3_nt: TGTGCCAGCAGCGTAGGGCAGCCGTGGGCGGACTATGGCTACACCTTC
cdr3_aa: CASSVGQPWADYGYTF

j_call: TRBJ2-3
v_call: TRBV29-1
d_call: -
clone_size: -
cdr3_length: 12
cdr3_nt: TGCAGCGTTGCGGAGGGAGTAGATACGCAGTATTTT
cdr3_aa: CSVAEGVDTQYF